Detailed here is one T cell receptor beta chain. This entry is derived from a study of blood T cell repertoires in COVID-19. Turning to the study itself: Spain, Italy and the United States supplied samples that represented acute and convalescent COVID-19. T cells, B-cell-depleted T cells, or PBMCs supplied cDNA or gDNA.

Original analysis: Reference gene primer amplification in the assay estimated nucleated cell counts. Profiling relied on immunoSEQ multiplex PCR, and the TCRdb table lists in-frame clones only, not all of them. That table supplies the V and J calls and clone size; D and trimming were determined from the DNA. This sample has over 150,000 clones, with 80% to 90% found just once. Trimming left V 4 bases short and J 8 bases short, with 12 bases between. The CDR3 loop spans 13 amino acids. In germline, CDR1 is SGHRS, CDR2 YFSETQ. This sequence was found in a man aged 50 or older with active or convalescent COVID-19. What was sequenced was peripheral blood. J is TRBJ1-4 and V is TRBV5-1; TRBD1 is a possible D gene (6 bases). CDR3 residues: CASSGTIEEKLFF. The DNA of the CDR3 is TGCGCCAGCAGCGGGACAATAGAAGAAAAACTGTTTTTT.